The T cell receptor beta chain described here comes from a study of low-dose radiotherapy and immunotherapy resistance in tumors. Study context: It was every two weeks, one day before radiation and immunotherapy, that intravenous cyclophosphamide 200 mg/m2 was given.

The time point was: after trial treatment. The treatment was: LDRT plus nivolumab, ipilimumab, low-dose cyclophosphamide and aspirin (RACIN trial). This clonotype was found a few times. TRAV and TRBV primers primed cDNA for both TCRalpha and TCRbeta. The authors amplified TCRs for about 20 PCR cycles with a constant-region primer and a V-primer adapter. TCRdb reanalysed the reads using MiXCR and keeps one entry per CDR3 protein. The repertoire holds tens of thousands of distinct CDR3 sequences, with 20% to 25% as singletons. This CDR3 has 19 amino acids. The V gene end was trimmed by 6 bases and the J gene end by 10 bases; junction bases not matched to a gene: 19. Looked up from germline, CDR1 is MNHEY and CDR2 is SVGAGI.

This specimen was PBMCs, taken after low-dose radiotherapy plus immunotherapy. The TCR originated in a male donor with prostate cancer. The chain has TRBV6-5 and TRBJ1-6; TRBD1 agrees at 12 bases. In nucleotides, the CDR3 is TGTGCCAGCAGAACCGGGACAGGGGGCGCCCGATCGAGATACTCACCCCTCCACTTT. This translates into CASRTGTGGARSRYSPLHF.